Each of the 24 T cell receptor beta chains below was sequenced from the same sample in a study. One entry per CDR3 protein results from TCRdb running MiXCR on the 5' RACE reads. The data contain 35,000 to 50,000 distinct CDR3 sequences, just under 30% of them seen just once; the ten biggest clones take up roughly 3.5%. Sequenced material: memory CD4+ T cells sorted from a lymph node. This sample's subset: memory CD4+ T cells, CD4+CD45RO+CD25-. The receptors originated from a female donor with breast cancer.

This clonotype came up a few times. This chain joins TRBV12-3 or TRBV12-4 and TRBJ2-1; TRBD1 matches 7 bases. J gave up 9 bases and V 8 bases, and 16 bases lay outside the gene matches. This CDR3 is built from 15 residues. CDR3 region: CASAIGAGGWGEQFF. DNA of the CDR3: TGTGCCAGCGCTATCGGGGCAGGGGGTTGGGGTGAGCAGTTCTTC.

This clonotype was observed a handful of times. This sequence joins TRBV20-1 and TRBJ2-5, with TRBD1 as a possible D gene (5 bases). The CDR3 contains 12 residues. Trimming stripped 8 bases from V and 4 bases from J, with 14 bases between. Germline CDR1 reads DFQATT; CDR2 reads SNEGSKA (reference sequence). In DNA form, the CDR3 reads TGCAGTTTCCGCCCCAGGGTAGAGACCCAGTACTTC. The encoded protein is CSFRPRVETQYF.

DNA of the CDR3: TGTGCCAGCAGCCACCTAGCGGGAGGGCCAGATACGCAGTATTTT. Translation: CASSHLAGGPDTQYF. This chain joins TRBV7-9 and TRBJ2-3; 12 positions agree with TRBD2. V lost 5 bases, J lost 4 bases, and 4 bases stayed unmatched. The CDR3 is 15 residues long. Looked up from germline, CDR1 is SEHNR and CDR2 is FQNEAQ (reference sequence).

The CDR3 bases are TGTGCCAGCAGCTCTAACCTCCCAGGGGGCGTGGACATTCAGTACTTC. Its protein product is CASSSNLPGGVDIQYF. The J gene is TRBJ2-4, the V gene TRBV7-8; 8 bases align to TRBD1. Germline CDR1 SGHVS, CDR2 FQNEAQ. CDR3 size: 16 residues. The junction had 13 bases not matched to a gene; V was cut back by 4 bases and J by 8 bases.

This clonotype is a singleton in its sample. A much larger clone lies one base from this, so it may be a read error. The chain combines TRBV12-3 or TRBV12-4 with TRBJ2-6; maybe TRBD1 (5 bases). This CDR3 is built from 19 residues. The CDR3 coding sequence is TGTGCCAGCAGCCTCCCCCGTAGACTGGGTGCCCCTGGGGCCTACGTCCTGACTTTC. As protein: CASSLPRRLGAPGAYVLTF.

This chain connects TRBV4-1 to TRBJ1-1; D is perhaps TRBD1 (6 bases). V lost 0 bases, J lost 0 bases, and 17 bases lay in between. This CDR3 has 18 residues. From germline, CDR1 is MGHRA and CDR2 YSYEKL. The CDR3: CASSQDRTDSVMNTEAFF. In nucleotides, the CDR3 is TGCGCCAGCAGCCAAGATAGGACGGACAGTGTCATGAACACTGAAGCTTTCTTT.

The chain couples TRBV27 to TRBJ2-1; 9 positions agree with TRBD1. V lost 5 bases to trimming and J lost 4 bases; unmatched junction nucleotides: 6. The CDR3 consists of 15 residues. Germline CDR1 and CDR2: MNHEY and SMNVEV (reference sequence). The CDR3: CASSQRGQGYNEQFF. The CDR3 DNA follows: TGTGCCAGCAGTCAAAGGGGACAGGGATACAATGAGCAGTTCTTC.

This clonotype has only a few counts. The chain carries TRBV5-4 and TRBJ1-2; no reliable D call. V lost 4 bases, J lost 5 bases, and 9 bases lay in between. Per the germline V gene, CDR1 is SGHNT and CDR2 is YYREEE (reference sequence). CDR3 length equals 12 residues. The CDR3 nucleotides read TGTGCCAGCAGCCCGAATGAGTATGGCTACACCTTC. Translated: CASSPNEYGYTF.

This clonotype turned up a few times. This chain links TRBV9 with TRBJ2-2; 9 nucleotides agree with TRBD2. This CDR3 is built from 14 residues. Germline V CDR1 and CDR2: SGDLS, YYNGEE. Trimming cost V 5 bases and J 3 bases; bases outside gene matches: 2. CDR3 in amino acids: CASRLAGHTGELFF. CDR3 nucleotide sequence: TGTGCCAGCAGGCTAGCGGGGCACACCGGGGAGCTGTTTTTT.

This clonotype turned up a few times. The chain has TRBV10-3 and TRBJ2-6; D is unresolved. CDR3 size: 15 residues. Germline CDR1 ENHRY, CDR2 SYGVKD. V dropped 6 bases and J dropped 0 bases, with 9 bases sitting between them. The CDR3 nucleotides are TGTGCCATCAGGCTCCAGAGCTCTGGGGCCAACGTCCTGACTTTC. This translates into CAIRLQSSGANVLTF.

This clonotype has a handful of counts. V is TRBV20-1 and J is TRBJ2-1, with D unclear. The germline V and J ends were trimmed by 5 bases and 4 bases, with 15 bases remaining between them. Germline-derived CDR1 and CDR2 are DFQATT and SNEGSKA (reference sequence). CDR3 length: 14 residues. The DNA of the CDR3 is TGCAGTGCTTCCTGGGTGATAGGTTACAATGAGCAGTTCTTC. This sequence encodes CSASWVIGYNEQFF.

This clonotype was seen only a few times. The chain recombines TRBV4-2 with TRBJ1-5, with unresolved D. There are 15 residues in the CDR3. Deletions cut 2 bases from V and 0 bases from J, with 8 bases between. CDR1 is LGHNA, CDR2 YNFKEQ, per germline. The CDR3 coding sequence is TGTGCCAGCAGCCAACAATGGGATAGCAATCAGCCCCAGCATTTT. Translated, it gives CASSQQWDSNQPQHF.

This clonotype was seen more than once but under ten times. This rearrangement joins TRBV5-1 to TRBJ2-7; no firm D call. The ends were cut back, 1 base at V and 3 bases at J, with 11 bases in the middle. Germline V lookup: CDR1 SGHRS, CDR2 YFSETQ. This CDR3 has 14 amino acids. In DNA form, the CDR3 reads TGCGCCAGCAGCTTGCGCCAGTCCAACTACGAGCAGTACTTC. It is translated as CASSLRQSNYEQYF. The complete variable domain, with remaining parts taken from reference TRBV5-1 and TRBJ2-7, reads KAGVTQTPRYLIKTRGQQVTLSCSPISGHRSVSWYQQTPGQGLQFLFEYFSETQRNKGNFPGRFSGRQFSNSRSEMNVSTLELGDSALYLCASSLRQSNYEQYFGPGTRLTVT.

The V gene is TRBV4-1, the J gene TRBJ2-5, with D perhaps TRBD2 (6 bases). Germline V gene data show CDR1 as MGHRA and CDR2 as YSYEKL. Trimming cost V 3 bases and J 3 bases, with 17 bases left between them. This CDR3 region has 16 residues. The CDR3 DNA is TGCGCCAGCAGCCAGGTGCTAGCGCCGAGGGAAGAGACCCAGTACTTC. It encodes CASSQVLAPREETQYF.

There are a few counts of this clonotype. The chain employs TRBV20-1 and TRBJ2-2; D is undetermined. This CDR3 is built from 15 residues. Germline V gene data show CDR1 as DFQATT and CDR2 as SNEGSKA (reference sequence). Trimming removed 0 bases from V and 3 bases from J, with 11 bases in between. CDR3: CSARDQRLDTGELFF. In DNA, the CDR3 is TGCAGTGCTAGAGATCAAAGGCTAGACACCGGGGAGCTGTTTTTT.

The sample holds many counts of this clonotype. V gene TRBV7-3 combines with J gene TRBJ2-7; 9 positions agree with TRBD2. Germline-derived CDR1 and CDR2 are SGHTA and FQGTGA. This CDR3 is 15 amino acids long. With 4 bases clipped from V and 3 bases from J, the junction kept 7 bases outside the gene matches. CDR3 coding DNA: TGTGCCAGCAGCTACACCGGGACTAGCTACTACGAGCAGTACTTC. It translates to CASSYTGTSYYEQYF.

The rearrangement links TRBV11-2 to TRBJ2-3; TRBD2 matches at 9 bases. The V segment lost 1 base and the J segment 1 base; nucleotides outside the gene matches: 3. The CDR3 loop spans 16 amino acids. Germline loops: CDR1 SGHAT, CDR2 FQNNGV. The CDR3 DNA follows: TGTGCCAGCAGCTTAGTCCCTAGCGGGGGCACAGATACGCAGTATTTT. Amino acid sequence: CASSLVPSGGTDTQYF.

This clonotype was seen a few times. The chain uses TRBV5-1 and TRBJ2-1; 9 bases align to TRBD2. Per the germline V gene, CDR1 is SGHRS and CDR2 is YFSETQ. The CDR3 is 15 amino acids. The trim removed 4 bases at V and 3 bases at J, leaving 5 bases unmatched. CDR3 residues: CASSPWTSDYNEQFF. As DNA, the CDR3 is TGCGCCAGCAGCCCGTGGACTAGCGACTACAATGAGCAGTTCTTC.

This chain connects TRBV12-3 or TRBV12-4 to TRBJ1-5; no clear D. Trimming took off 5 bases at V and 6 bases at J, with 8 bases between the two ends. The CDR3 is 12 residues long. In DNA form, the CDR3 reads TGTGCCAGCAGTAGGTTGGGTCAGCCCCAGCATTTT. As protein: CASSRLGQPQHF.

This clonotype has a handful of counts. This sequence joins TRBV6-5 and TRBJ2-2; 7 bases agree with TRBD2. This CDR3 has 15 residues. V lost 6 bases and J lost 6; bases outside the gene matches: 10. The V gene's germline CDR1 is MNHEY and CDR2 SVGAGI. CDR3 region: CASRKAAGHPGELFF. The CDR3 DNA reads TGTGCCAGCAGGAAAGCAGCGGGGCATCCCGGGGAGCTGTTTTTT.

J is TRBJ2-3 and V is TRBV12-3 or TRBV12-4, with 13 bases that match TRBD2. V gave up 1 base and J gave up 8 bases; unmatched junction bases: 6. The length of the CDR3 is 16 residues. CDR3 amino acids: CASSLGTSGRAITQYF. For the CDR3, the DNA is TGTGCCAGCAGTTTAGGGACTAGCGGGAGAGCCATTACGCAGTATTTT.

This clonotype was detected once. The V call is TRBV6-6, the J call TRBJ1-5; D is unresolved. Deletions cut 7 bases from V and 1 base from J, with 8 bases between. The CDR3 runs to 13 residues. CDR1 is MNHNY, CDR2 SVGAGI, per germline (reference sequence). The CDR3 DNA sequence: TGTGCCAGCAAAGGTGGAAGCAATCAGCCCCAGCATTTT. Amino acid sequence: CASKGGSNQPQHF.

The chain carries TRBV7-9 and TRBJ2-7; 9 bases agree with TRBD2. There are 15 residues in the CDR3. Per germline, CDR1 SEHNR and CDR2 FQNEAQ (reference sequence). Trimming removed 3 bases from V and 3 bases from J; junction bases left unmatched: 6. The CDR3 sequence: CASSFFSGRNYEQYF. As DNA, the CDR3 is TGTGCCAGCAGCTTTTTTAGCGGGAGAAACTACGAGCAGTACTTC.

V usage is TRBV5-4 and J usage is TRBJ1-1; possibly TRBD1 for D (6 bases). Germline V gene lookup returns CDR1 SGHNT and CDR2 YYREEE (reference sequence). Deletions cut 7 bases from V and 1 base from J, with 14 bases between. This CDR3 spans 14 amino acids. CDR3 coding DNA: TGTGCCAGCGCTACCCCGACAGGGAACACTGAAGCTTTCTTT. It encodes CASATPTGNTEAFF. Supplemented by reference TRBV5-4 and TRBJ1-1, the full variable domain reads ETGVTQSPTHLIKTRGQQVTLRCSSQSGHNTVSWYQQALGQGPQFIFQYYREEENGRGNFPPRFSGLQFPNYSSELNVNALELDDSALYLCASATPTGNTEAFFGQGTRLTVV.